Below are 15 T cell receptor beta chains sequenced from a single sample in a study of T cells in Graves' hyperthyroidism and ophthalmopathy. RNA transcripts yielded amplified TCR beta CDR3 regions. A set of HTBI primers served as the primers for a first-round RT-PCR of the TCR CDR3. TCRdb redid the calling of the multiplex PCR reads with MiXCR, one entry per CDR3 protein. This repertoire shows 490,000 or so distinct CDR3 sequences, 40% to 50% found once; its top ten account for 44%. The sample consisted of peripheral blood or thyroid tissue (not recorded which). The receptor source for this set is an adult woman with Graves' disease, either hyperthyroidism or ophthalmopathy (not recorded which).

This clonotype was seen at least ten times. The rearrangement joins TRBV25-1 to TRBJ2-7; D gene uncertain. Looked up from germline, CDR1 is MGHDK and CDR2 is SYGVNS. CDR3 length: 12 amino acids. V was trimmed by 3 bases and J by 4 bases, leaving 7 bases between them. The CDR3 reads CASSEDGYEQYF. The CDR3 nucleotides are TGTGCCAGCAGTGAGGATGGGTACGAGCAGTACTTC.

This clonotype was observed once. J is TRBJ1-1 and V is TRBV19; D is perhaps TRBD1 (5 bases). The germline V gene encodes CDR1 LNHDA and CDR2 SQIVND (reference sequence). CDR3 length equals 14 residues. V lost 3 bases and J lost 4, with 12 bases in between. The CDR3 loop reads CASSMIQGSTEAFF. The CDR3 DNA reads as TGTGCCAGTAGTATGATTCAGGGAAGCACTGAAGCTTTCTTT. Using reference TRBV19 and TRBJ1-1 for the parts outside the CDR3, the full variable domain is DGGITQSPKYLFRKEGQNVTLSCEQNLNHDAMYWYRQDPGQGLRLIYYSQIVNDFQKGDIAEGYSVSREKKESFPLTVTSAQKNPTAFYLCASSMIQGSTEAFFGQGTRLTVV.

Concerning this clonotype itself: A much larger clone lies one base from this, so it may be a read error. The genes are TRBV10-3 and TRBJ1-6; D may be TRBD1 (5 bases). This CDR3 comprises 13 residues. Germline CDR1 is ENHRY and CDR2 is SYGVKD. V dropped 3 bases and J dropped 7 bases, with 7 bases sitting between them. The CDR3: CAISDRDNSPLHF. The CDR3 DNA sequence: TGTGCCATCAGTGACCGGGACAATTCACCCCTCCACTTT.

This rearrangement joins TRBV10-3 to TRBJ1-3; D gene uncertain. The ends were cut back, 6 bases at V and 0 bases at J, with 12 bases in the middle. The CDR3 covers 15 residues. Per the germline V gene, CDR1 is ENHRY and CDR2 is SYGVKD. CDR3 residues: CAIRGGPTSGNTIYF. The CDR3 DNA reads as TGTGCCATCAGGGGAGGACCTACCTCTGGAAACACCATATATTTT.

This clonotype was counted many times. V and J are TRBV4-1 and TRBJ1-1, with D hard to call. Germline CDR1 reads MGHRA; CDR2 reads YSYEKL. The V end was cut by 3 bases, the J end by 0 bases, with 14 bases between. CDR3 length equals 16 residues. The CDR3 sequence is CASSQTIGVVNTEAFF. CDR3 nucleotide sequence: TGCGCCAGCAGCCAGACCATCGGGGTGGTGAACACTGAAGCTTTCTTT.

This clonotype was seen repeatedly, ten times or more. The chain recombines TRBV29-1 with TRBJ2-6, with 10 bases identical to TRBD1. From germline, CDR1 is SQVTM and CDR2 ANQGSEA. V lost 7 bases to trimming and J lost 2 bases; unmatched junction nucleotides: 2. The CDR3 spans 14 residues. This chain's CDR3 is CSAGTGAGANVLTF. The CDR3 DNA follows: TGCAGCGCCGGGACAGGGGCTGGGGCCAACGTCCTGACTTTC.

The chain couples TRBV29-1 to TRBJ1-6; D perhaps matches TRBD1 (5 bases). Germline V gene data show CDR1 as SQVTM and CDR2 as ANQGSEA. The CDR3 loop spans 13 amino acids. Trimming left V 6 bases short and J 9 bases short, with 15 bases between. As DNA, the CDR3 is TGCAGCGTCCGGGACGGCAGATTTTCACCCCTCCACTTT. Protein sequence: CSVRDGRFSPLHF.

This clonotype has just one count. This chain uses TRBV5-1 with TRBJ2-1; TRBD2 matches 13 bases. J gave up 10 bases and V 4 bases, and 8 bases lay outside the gene matches. The V gene's germline CDR1 is SGHRS and CDR2 YFSETQ. The CDR3 totals 15 residues. CDR3 region: CASSLRTSGRGEQFF. The CDR3 DNA reads TGCGCCAGCAGCCTCCGGACTAGCGGGAGAGGGGAGCAGTTCTTC. Looking up the rest from reference TRBV5-1 and TRBJ2-1 gives the full variable domain: KAGVTQTPRYLIKTRGQQVTLSCSPISGHRSVSWYQQTPGQGLQFLFEYFSETQRNKGNFPGRFSGRQFSNSRSEMNVSTLELGDSALYLCASSLRTSGRGEQFFGPGTRLTVL.

This clonotype was found many times. The chain couples TRBV10-3 to TRBJ2-5; possibly TRBD1 or TRBD2 for D (6 bases each). Germline-derived CDR1 and CDR2 are ENHRY and SYGVKD. Trimming stripped 2 bases from V and 4 bases from J, with 11 bases between. The CDR3 spans 14 residues. CDR3 loop: CAISEAGGRETQYF. Here the CDR3 DNA reads TGTGCCATCAGTGAGGCTGGGGGGCGAGAGACCCAGTACTTC.

This clonotype was observed a single time. The rearrangement joins TRBV5-1 to TRBJ1-6; D is uncertain. Germline lookup yields CDR1 SGHRS and CDR2 YFSETQ. This CDR3 is 12 amino acids long. The V end lost 4 bases, the J end lost 10 bases, and 9 bases lay between the germline ends. CDR3 sequence (DNA): TGCGCCAGCAGCCCGGCTATGTCACCCCTCCACTTT. It encodes CASSPAMSPLHF.

In its sample, this clonotype was seen many times. The chain uses TRBV10-1 and TRBJ2-2; D gene ambiguous. Trimming cost V 7 bases and J 3 bases, with 9 bases left between them. This CDR3 is 13 amino acids long. Per the germline V gene, CDR1 is WNHNN and CDR2 is SYGVQD (reference sequence). CDR3: CASTPSYTGELFF. CDR3 in DNA: TGCGCCAGCACCCCCAGTTACACCGGGGAGCTGTTTTTT.

The chain recombines TRBV20-1 with TRBJ2-5; D gene unclear. The CDR3 consists of 14 residues. V was trimmed by 3 bases and J by 4 bases, leaving 15 bases between them. Germline CDR1 and CDR2: DFQATT and SNEGSKA (reference sequence). CDR3 in DNA: TGCAGTGCTAGTGGCGTGTCGGTAGGAGAGACCCAGTACTTC. Protein product: CSASGVSVGETQYF.

The gene calls are TRBV30 and TRBJ1-2; TRBD1 matches 10 bases. CDR3 length: 15 residues. The J segment lost 3 bases and the V segment lost 1 base, leaving 5 bases of the junction unmatched. The germline CDR1 and CDR2 sequences are GTSNPN and SVGIG (reference sequence). The CDR3 nucleotides read TGTGCCTGGAGTGCTGGGACAGGGGCTGACTATGGCTACACCTTC. Translation gives CAWSAGTGADYGYTF.

The chain has TRBV19 and TRBJ2-6; D perhaps matches TRBD2 (5 bases). The CDR3 spans 14 residues. CDR1 and CDR2 (germline): LNHDA, SQIVND (reference sequence). V lost 5 bases and J lost 2, with 7 bases in between. CDR3 sequence (DNA): TGTGCCAGTAGTTACGGGGCTGGGGCCAACGTCCTGACTTTC. Translation: CASSYGAGANVLTF.

This clonotype occurred a few times. The chain carries TRBV12-3 or TRBV12-4 and TRBJ1-6; tentative D call: TRBD1 (5 bases). The V and J ends lost 5 bases and 4 bases respectively, with 9 bases between them. The CDR3 covers 14 residues. CDR3 bases: TGTGCCAGCAGTCTCGACAGTTATAATTCACCCCTCCACTTT. This translates into CASSLDSYNSPLHF.